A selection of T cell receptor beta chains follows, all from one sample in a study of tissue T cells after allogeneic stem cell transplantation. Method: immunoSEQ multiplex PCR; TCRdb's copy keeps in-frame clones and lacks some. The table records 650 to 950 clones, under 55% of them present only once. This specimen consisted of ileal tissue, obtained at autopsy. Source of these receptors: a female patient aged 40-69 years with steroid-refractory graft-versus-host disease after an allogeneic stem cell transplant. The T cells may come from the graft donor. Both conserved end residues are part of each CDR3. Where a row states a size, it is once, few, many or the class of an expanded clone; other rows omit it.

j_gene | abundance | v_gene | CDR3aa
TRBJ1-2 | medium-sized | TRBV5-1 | CASSLQGYGYTF
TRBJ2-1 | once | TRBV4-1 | CASSPLGQGTGNEQFF
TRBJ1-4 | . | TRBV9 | CASSVGDRGNEKLFF
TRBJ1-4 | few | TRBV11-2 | CASSLFRGQGNEKLFF
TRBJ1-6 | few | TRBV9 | CASSVDGTGANSPLHF
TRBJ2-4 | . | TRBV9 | CASSPGGKNIQYF
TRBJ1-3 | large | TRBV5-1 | CASSLGSAFGNTIYF
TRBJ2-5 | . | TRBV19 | CASSIDFPGPYLKTQYF
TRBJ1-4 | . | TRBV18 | CASSPNRVSDEKLFF
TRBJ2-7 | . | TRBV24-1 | CATSDSARVGSYEQYF
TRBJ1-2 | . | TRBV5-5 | CASSLTGPYGYTF
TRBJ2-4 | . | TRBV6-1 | CASSEEGGSSAKNIQYF
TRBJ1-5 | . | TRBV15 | CATSRDRYSNQPQHF
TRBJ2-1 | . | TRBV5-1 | CASSLRLADEQFF
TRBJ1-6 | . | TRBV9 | CASSVAGSSPLHF
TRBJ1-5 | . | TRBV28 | CASKSGGEGNQPQHF
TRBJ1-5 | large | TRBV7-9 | CASSLAGGNDQPQHF
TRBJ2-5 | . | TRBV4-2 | CASSQVGSQETQYF
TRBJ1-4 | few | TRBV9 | CASSPRTGVNEKLFF
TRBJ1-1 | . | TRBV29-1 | CSVDGTGGPRTEAFF
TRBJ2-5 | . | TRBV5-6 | CASSRSGWGETQYF
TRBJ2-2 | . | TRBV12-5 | CASAKTRSGELFF
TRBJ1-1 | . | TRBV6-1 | CASSPDRGTEAFF
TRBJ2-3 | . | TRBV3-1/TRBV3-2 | CASRPGTGADTQYF
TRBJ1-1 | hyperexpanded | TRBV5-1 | CASSSTGNTEAFF
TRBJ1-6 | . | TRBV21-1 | CASSEDRVGSPLHF
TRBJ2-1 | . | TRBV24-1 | CATSDLGGGRANEQFF
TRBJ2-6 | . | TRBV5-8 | CASVWSGANVLTF
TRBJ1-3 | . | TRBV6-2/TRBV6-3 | CASSYFGGAFSGNTIYF
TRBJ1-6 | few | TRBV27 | CASSFRTGNSPLHF
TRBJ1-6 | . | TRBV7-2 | CASSYLLSPLHF
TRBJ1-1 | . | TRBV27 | CASSSINTEAFF
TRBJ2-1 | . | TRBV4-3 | CASSQRQGPHNEQFF